The 16 T cell receptor beta chains listed next were all sequenced from one sample in a study of persistence of HIV-infected CD4 T cells. An overlapping HIV-1 Gag peptide pool stimulated these cells at approximately 0.91 ug/peptide/mL. Sorting of responding CD4+ T cells relied on upregulated CD40 ligand together with CD69. What these receptors recognize is not known. This was the immunoSEQ version 4 assay in survey mode. Method: immunoSEQ multiplex PCR; TCRdb's copy keeps in-frame clones and lacks some. The table lists nearly 20,000 clones, 65% of them singletons, with 1.5% to 2% in the top ten. The sample was CD4+ T cells sorted from PBMCs after roughly 20-hour stimulation, taken from a patient who received antiretroviral therapy. The receptors derive from an adult woman with HIV who was CMV-seropositive.

The chain links TRBV5-1 to TRBJ2-1; 12 nucleotides line up with TRBD2. V was pared by 3 bases and J by 8 bases, with 9 bases of the junction left unmatched. The germline CDR1 and CDR2 sequences are SGHRS and YFSETQ. CDR3 length equals 16 residues. CDR3 nucleotides: TGCGCCAGCAGCTGGCGGCTAGCGGGGGGGCGTGATGAGCAGTTCTTC. Its translation: CASSWRLAGGRDEQFF.

The chain has TRBV6-5 and TRBJ1-1; no reliable D call. The germline V and J ends were trimmed by 0 bases and 8 bases, with 16 bases remaining between them. Germline V gives CDR1 MNHEY, CDR2 SVGAGI. CDR3 size: 15 residues. The DNA for the CDR3 is TGTGCCAGCAGTTACTCTTACCCCGGGCAACTGGAAGCTTTCTTT. Its translation: CASSYSYPGQLEAFF.

The V call is TRBV9, the J call TRBJ2-4, with D unclear. The CDR3 length is 13 residues. CDR1 and CDR2 (germline): SGDLS, YYNGEE. Trimming left V 0 bases short and J 3 bases short, with 4 bases between. CDR3 DNA: TGTGCCAGCAGCGTAGGGGGCAAAAACATTCAGTACTTC. Translated: CASSVGGKNIQYF. Drawing the rest from reference TRBV9 and TRBJ2-4, the complete variable domain is DSGVTQTPKHLITATGQRVTLRCSPRSGDLSVYWYQQSLDQGLQFLIQYYNGEERAKGNILERFSAQQFPDLHSELNLSSLELGDSALYFCASSVGGKNIQYFGAGTRLSVL.

The chain uses TRBV6-1 and TRBJ2-3; D is unclear. The length of the CDR3 is 13 residues. Per germline, CDR1 MNHNS and CDR2 SASEGT. V was clipped by 1 base and J by 3 bases, with 5 bases between them. DNA for the CDR3: TGTGCCAGCAGTGAAGTCCGGACAGATACGCAGTATTTT. Its translation: CASSEVRTDTQYF.

By share, this clone counts as medium-sized. CDR3 in amino acids: CASSVDQGFDTEAFF. The CDR3, as DNA: TGTGCCAGCAGCGTAGATCAAGGATTCGACACTGAAGCTTTCTTT. The chain has TRBV9 and TRBJ1-1, with D unresolved. Trimming removed 0 bases from V and 3 bases from J, with 12 bases in between. CDR1 is SGDLS, CDR2 YYNGEE, per germline. The CDR3 extends over 15 amino acids.

As regards this clone: Other DNA sequences of this sample code for an identical CDR3. V and J are TRBV3-1 (or the pseudogene TRBV3-2) and TRBJ1-1; D perhaps matches TRBD1 (5 bases). The ends were cut back, 3 bases at V and 5 bases at J, with 13 bases in the middle. CDR1 is LGHDT and CDR2 is YNNKEL in the germline V gene (reference sequence). The CDR3 sequence is 14 residues long. This CDR3 reads CASSHTTGGTEAFF. CDR3 sequence (DNA): TGTGCCAGCAGCCATACCACGGGGGGTACTGAAGCTTTCTTT.

The chain combines TRBV7-3 with TRBJ2-3, with no clear D. The CDR3 is made up of 13 amino acids. The ends were cut back, 2 bases at V and 1 base at J, with 4 bases in the middle. CDR1 is SGHTA, CDR2 FQGTGA, per germline. The chain's CDR3 is CASSLDGTDTQYF. The CDR3 coding sequence is TGTGCCAGCAGCTTAGACGGCACAGATACGCAGTATTTT.

V gene TRBV19 combines with J gene TRBJ1-1; D gene unclear. V gave up 3 bases and J gave up 4 bases, with 12 bases separating them. The CDR3 consists of 14 residues. Germline values: CDR1 LNHDA, CDR2 SQIVND (reference sequence). The CDR3 sequence: CASSMPRPSTEAFF. The CDR3 DNA is TGTGCCAGTAGTATGCCCCGTCCAAGCACTGAAGCTTTCTTT. Full variable domain (remainder filled in from reference TRBV19 and TRBJ1-1): DGGITQSPKYLFRKEGQNVTLSCEQNLNHDAMYWYRQDPGQGLRLIYYSQIVNDFQKGDIAEGYSVSREKKESFPLTVTSAQKNPTAFYLCASSMPRPSTEAFFGQGTRLTVV.

The genes are TRBV6-6 and TRBJ1-2; D perhaps matches TRBD1 (5 bases). Germline loops: CDR1 MNHNY, CDR2 SVGAGI (reference sequence). CDR3 length: 13 amino acids. V lost 2 bases and J lost 6, with 10 bases in between. The CDR3, as DNA: TGTGCCAGCAGTTACGGCCAGGGAGATGGCTACACCTTC. It translates to CASSYGQGDGYTF.

This chain joins TRBV9 and TRBJ2-3; TRBD1 agrees at 7 bases. The CDR3 has 15 amino acids. Germline CDR1 and CDR2: SGDLS and YYNGEE. With 4 bases clipped from V and 4 bases from J, the junction kept 9 bases outside the gene matches. The DNA of the CDR3 is TGTGCCAGCAGCTCCCGTCCGACAGGGCCAGATACGCAGTATTTT. Translation gives CASSSRPTGPDTQYF.

The rearrangement uses TRBV30 and TRBJ2-5; unclear D gene. The V end lost 2 bases, the J end lost 2 bases, and 9 bases lay between the germline ends. Germline V gives CDR1 GTSNPN, CDR2 SVGIG (reference sequence). The CDR3 is 13 residues long. This CDR3 is CAWSRQLQETQYF. As DNA, the CDR3 is TGTGCCTGGAGTCGGCAGCTTCAAGAGACCCAGTACTTC.

The V call is TRBV9, the J call TRBJ2-7; possibly TRBD1 for D (5 bases). V lost 5 bases, J lost 6 bases, and 6 bases lay in between. Germline CDR1 is SGDLS and CDR2 is YYNGEE. The CDR3 length is 10 residues. This CDR3 is CASRGREQYV. CDR3 coding DNA: TGTGCCAGCAGGGGGCGCGAGCAGTACGTC.

This clone occurred a few times. The rearrangement joins TRBV30 to TRBJ1-6; D is perhaps TRBD1 (6 bases). Per germline, CDR1 GTSNPN and CDR2 SVGIG (reference sequence). The CDR3 spans 13 residues. The V end lost 4 bases, the J end lost 13 bases, and 17 bases lay between the germline ends. The CDR3 region has the DNA TGTGCCTGGAAAACCGACAGGCGGGCTCCCCTCCACTTT. It is translated as CAWKTDRRAPLHF.

This chain uses TRBV28 with TRBJ2-5; D may be TRBD1 (6 bases). Trimming cost V 5 bases and J 2 bases, with 15 bases left between them. In germline, CDR1 is MDHEN, CDR2 SYDVKM. The CDR3 extends over 15 amino acids. The CDR3 sequence: CASSPSAQGQETQYF. The CDR3 DNA is TGTGCCAGCAGTCCCTCAGCTCAGGGGCAAGAGACCCAGTACTTC.

This clone was picked up one time. CDR3 coding DNA: TGTGCCAGCTGGGGAGGGGAACCTCAGCCCCAGCATTTT. Translation gives CASWGGEPQPQHF. V and J are TRBV10-3 and TRBJ1-5; D perhaps matches TRBD1 (5 bases). CDR3 length: 13 residues. With 10 bases removed from V and 6 bases from J, the gap between germline ends came to 16 bases. In germline, CDR1 is ENHRY, CDR2 SYGVKD.

This chain connects TRBV18 to TRBJ1-1; D not resolved. The CDR3 is 14 residues long. Trimming pared 3 bases from V and 0 bases from J, leaving 8 bases between. The germline CDR1 and CDR2 sequences are KGHSH and LQKENI. CDR3 in DNA: TGTGCCAGCTCACCTTCGGCTTTGAACACTGAAGCTTTCTTT. It codes for CASSPSALNTEAFF.